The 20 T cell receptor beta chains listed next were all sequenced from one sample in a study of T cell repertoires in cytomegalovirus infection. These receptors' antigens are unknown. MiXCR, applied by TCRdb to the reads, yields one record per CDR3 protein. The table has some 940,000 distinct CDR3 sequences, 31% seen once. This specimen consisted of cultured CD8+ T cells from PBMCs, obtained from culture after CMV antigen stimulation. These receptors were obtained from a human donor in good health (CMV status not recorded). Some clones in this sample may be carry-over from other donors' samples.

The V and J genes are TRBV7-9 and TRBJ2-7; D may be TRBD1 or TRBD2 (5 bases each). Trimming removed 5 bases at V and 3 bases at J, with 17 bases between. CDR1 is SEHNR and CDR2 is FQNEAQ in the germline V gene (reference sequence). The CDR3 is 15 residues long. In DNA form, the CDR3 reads TGTGCCAGCAGCCTATCATATGGGGGTCGCTACGAGCAGTACTTC. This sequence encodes CASSLSYGGRYEQYF.

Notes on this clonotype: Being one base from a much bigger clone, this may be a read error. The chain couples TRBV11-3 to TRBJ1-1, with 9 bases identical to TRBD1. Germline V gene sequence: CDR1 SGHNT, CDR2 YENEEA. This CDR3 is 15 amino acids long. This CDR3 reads CVSSPHRGLNTEAFF. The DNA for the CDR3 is TGTGTCAGCAGCCCCCACAGGGGGCTGAACACTGAAGCTTTCTTT.

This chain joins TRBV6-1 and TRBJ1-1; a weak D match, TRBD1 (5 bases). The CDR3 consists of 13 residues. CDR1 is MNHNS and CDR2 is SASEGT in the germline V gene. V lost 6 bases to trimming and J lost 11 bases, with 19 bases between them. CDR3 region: CASRILVGDYAFF. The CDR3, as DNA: TGTGCCAGCAGGATATTAGTAGGGGACTATGCTTTCTTT.

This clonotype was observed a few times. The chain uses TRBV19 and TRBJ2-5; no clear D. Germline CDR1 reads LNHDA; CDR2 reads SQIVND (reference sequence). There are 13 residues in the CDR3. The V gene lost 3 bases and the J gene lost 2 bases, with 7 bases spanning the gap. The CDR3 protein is CASSIPPQETQYF. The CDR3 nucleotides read TGTGCCAGTAGTATCCCACCTCAAGAGACCCAGTACTTC.

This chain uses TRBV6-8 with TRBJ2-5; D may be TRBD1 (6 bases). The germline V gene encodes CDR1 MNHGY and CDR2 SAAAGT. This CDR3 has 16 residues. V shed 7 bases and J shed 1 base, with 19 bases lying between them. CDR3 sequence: CASNHGTQGVQETQYF. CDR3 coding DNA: TGTGCCAGCAACCACGGGACACAGGGCGTCCAAGAGACCCAGTACTTC.

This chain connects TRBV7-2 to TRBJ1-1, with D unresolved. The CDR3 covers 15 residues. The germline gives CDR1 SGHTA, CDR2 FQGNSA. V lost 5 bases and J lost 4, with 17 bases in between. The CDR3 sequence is CASSLSVNSGTEAFF. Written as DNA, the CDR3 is TGTGCCAGCAGCCTTTCGGTAAATTCCGGCACTGAAGCTTTCTTT.

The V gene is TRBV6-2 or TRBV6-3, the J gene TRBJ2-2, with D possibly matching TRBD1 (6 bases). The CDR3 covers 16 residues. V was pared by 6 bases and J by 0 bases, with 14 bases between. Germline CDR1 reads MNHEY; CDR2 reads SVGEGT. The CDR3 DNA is TGTGCCAGCAGAAAGCGGACAGAGCCGAACACCGGGGAGCTGTTTTTT. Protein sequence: CASRKRTEPNTGELFF.

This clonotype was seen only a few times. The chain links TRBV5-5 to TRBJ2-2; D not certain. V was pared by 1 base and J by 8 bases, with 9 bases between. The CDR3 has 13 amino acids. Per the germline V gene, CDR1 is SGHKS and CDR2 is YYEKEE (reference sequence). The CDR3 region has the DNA TGTGCCAGCAGCTTGAGGCGTGCTGGGGAGCTGTTTTTT. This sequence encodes CASSLRRAGELFF.

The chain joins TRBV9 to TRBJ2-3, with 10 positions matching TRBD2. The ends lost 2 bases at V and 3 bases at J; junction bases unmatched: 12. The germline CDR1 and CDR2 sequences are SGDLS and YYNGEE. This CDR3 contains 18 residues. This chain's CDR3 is CASSVGGRAGGPTDTQYF. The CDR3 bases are TGTGCCAGCAGCGTCGGTGGACGAGCGGGGGGGCCGACAGATACGCAGTATTTT.

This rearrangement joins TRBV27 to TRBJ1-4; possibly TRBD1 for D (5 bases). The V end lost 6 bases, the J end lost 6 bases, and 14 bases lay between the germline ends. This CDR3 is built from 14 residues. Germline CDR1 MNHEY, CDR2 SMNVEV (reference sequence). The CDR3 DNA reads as TGTGCCAGCAGACCACAGGAGGTGGATGAAAAACTGTTTTTT. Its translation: CASRPQEVDEKLFF.

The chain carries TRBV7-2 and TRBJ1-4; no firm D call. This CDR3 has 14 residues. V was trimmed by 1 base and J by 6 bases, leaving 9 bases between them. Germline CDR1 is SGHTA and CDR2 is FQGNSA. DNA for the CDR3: TGTGCCAGCAGCTTAGGCACCAATTATGAAAAACTGTTTTTT. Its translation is CASSLGTNYEKLFF.

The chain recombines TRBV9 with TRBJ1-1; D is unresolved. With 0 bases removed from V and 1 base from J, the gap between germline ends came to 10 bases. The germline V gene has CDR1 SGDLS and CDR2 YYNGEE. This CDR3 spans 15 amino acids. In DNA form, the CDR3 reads TGTGCCAGCAGCGTAGCTAGGTGGGGGAACACTGAAGCTTTCTTT. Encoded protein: CASSVARWGNTEAFF.

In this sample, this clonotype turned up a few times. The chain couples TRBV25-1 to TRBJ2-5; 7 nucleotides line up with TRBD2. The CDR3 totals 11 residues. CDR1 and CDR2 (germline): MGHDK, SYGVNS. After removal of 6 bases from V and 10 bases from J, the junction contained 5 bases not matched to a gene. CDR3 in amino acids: CASRGGVGQYF. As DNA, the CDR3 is TGTGCCAGCAGGGGGGGGGTGGGCCAGTACTTC.

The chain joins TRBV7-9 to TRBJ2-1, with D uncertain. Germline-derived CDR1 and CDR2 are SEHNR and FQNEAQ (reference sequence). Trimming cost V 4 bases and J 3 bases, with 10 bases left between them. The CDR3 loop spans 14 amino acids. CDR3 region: CASSSLSNYNEQFF. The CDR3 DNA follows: TGTGCCAGCAGCTCCCTCTCCAACTACAATGAGCAGTTCTTC.

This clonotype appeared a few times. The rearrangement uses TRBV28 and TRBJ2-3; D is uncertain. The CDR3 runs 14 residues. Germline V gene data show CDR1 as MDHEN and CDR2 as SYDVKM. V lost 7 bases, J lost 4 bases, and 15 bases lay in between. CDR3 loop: CASTLVGNSDTQYF. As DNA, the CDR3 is TGTGCCAGCACCCTAGTCGGTAACTCAGATACGCAGTATTTT. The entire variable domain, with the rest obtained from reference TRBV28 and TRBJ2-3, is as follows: DVKVTQSSRYLVKRTGEKVFLECVQDMDHENMFWYRQDPGLGLRLIYFSYDVKMKEKGDIPEGYSVSREKKERFSLILESASTNQTSMYLCASTLVGNSDTQYFGPGTRLTVL.

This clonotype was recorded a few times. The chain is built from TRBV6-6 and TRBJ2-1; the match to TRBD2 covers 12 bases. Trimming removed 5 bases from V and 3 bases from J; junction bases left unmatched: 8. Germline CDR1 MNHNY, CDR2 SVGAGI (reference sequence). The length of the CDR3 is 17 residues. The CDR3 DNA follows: TGTGCCAGCAGTCAAACTAGCGGGGGGCCCCTCTACAATGAGCAGTTCTTC. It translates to CASSQTSGGPLYNEQFF.

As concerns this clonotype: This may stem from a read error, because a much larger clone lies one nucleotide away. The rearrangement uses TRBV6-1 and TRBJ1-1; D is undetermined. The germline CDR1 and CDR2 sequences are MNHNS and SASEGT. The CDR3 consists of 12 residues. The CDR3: CANSEWNTEAFF. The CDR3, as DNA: TGTGCCAACAGTGAATGGAACACTGAAGCTTTCTTT.

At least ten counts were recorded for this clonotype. The CDR3 region is CASRPGTGANVLTF. CDR3 coding DNA: TGTGCCAGCAGACCCGGGACCGGGGCCAACGTCCTGACTTTC. The rearrangement joins TRBV7-8 to TRBJ2-6; D possibly uses TRBD1 or TRBD2 (5 bases each). Germline CDR1 reads SGHVS; CDR2 reads FQNEAQ. This CDR3 region has 14 residues. V lost 6 bases, J lost 4 bases, and 10 bases lay in between.

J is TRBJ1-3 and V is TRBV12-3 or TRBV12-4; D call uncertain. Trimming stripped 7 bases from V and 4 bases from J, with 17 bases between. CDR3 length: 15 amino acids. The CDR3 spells CASTENRGSGNTIYF. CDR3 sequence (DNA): TGTGCCAGCACCGAAAATAGAGGATCCGGAAACACCATATATTTT.

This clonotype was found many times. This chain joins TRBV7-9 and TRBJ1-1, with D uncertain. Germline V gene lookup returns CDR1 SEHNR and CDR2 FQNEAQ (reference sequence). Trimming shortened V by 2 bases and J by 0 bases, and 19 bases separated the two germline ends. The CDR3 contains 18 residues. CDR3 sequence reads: CASSLNPAGASVNTEAFF. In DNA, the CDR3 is TGTGCCAGCAGCTTAAATCCGGCGGGAGCGTCGGTGAACACTGAAGCTTTCTTT.